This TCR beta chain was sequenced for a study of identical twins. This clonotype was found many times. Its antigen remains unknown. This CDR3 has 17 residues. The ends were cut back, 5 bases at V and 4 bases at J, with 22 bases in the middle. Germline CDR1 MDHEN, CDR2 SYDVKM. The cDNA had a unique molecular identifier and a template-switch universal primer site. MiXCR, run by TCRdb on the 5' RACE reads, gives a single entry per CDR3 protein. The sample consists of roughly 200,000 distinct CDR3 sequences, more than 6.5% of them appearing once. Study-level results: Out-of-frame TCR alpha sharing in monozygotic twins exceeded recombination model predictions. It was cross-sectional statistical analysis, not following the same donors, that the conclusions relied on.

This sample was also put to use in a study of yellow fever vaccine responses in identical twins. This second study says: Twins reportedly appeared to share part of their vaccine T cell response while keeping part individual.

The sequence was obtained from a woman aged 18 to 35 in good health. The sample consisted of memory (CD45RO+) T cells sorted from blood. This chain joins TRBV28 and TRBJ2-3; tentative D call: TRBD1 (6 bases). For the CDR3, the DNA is TGTGCCAGCAGTCAGTCGGTGGTACAGGGATGGTCAGATACGCAGTATTTT. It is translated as CASSQSVVQGWSDTQYF. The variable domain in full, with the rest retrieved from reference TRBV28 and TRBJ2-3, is DVKVTQSSRYLVKRTGEKVFLECVQDMDHENMFWYRQDPGLGLRLIYFSYDVKMKEKGDIPEGYSVSREKKERFSLILESASTNQTSMYLCASSQSVVQGWSDTQYFGPGTRLTVL.